This T cell receptor (beta chain) appears in the sequencing data of a study of Graves' ophthalmopathy and Graves' hyperthyroidism. The study, taken as a whole, reports: Ophthalmopathy progression was predicted with 55% to 71% sensitivity and about 72% specificity. A 13-signature model separated ophthalmopathy from stable hyperthyroidism, reaching 87.88% sensitivity and 80% to 83% specificity cross-validated. Detection in blood was also observed for most expanded thyroid clonotypes above 0.001 frequency.

This clonotype was observed at least ten times. The target antigen is unknown. This CDR3 has 14 residues. Germline lookup yields CDR1 WSHSY and CDR2 SAAADI. V was cut by 6 bases and J by 0 bases, with 9 bases left in between. As the template, RNA transcripts were used to amplify TCR beta CDR3 regions. HTBI-primed first-round RT-PCR preceded second-round multiplex PCR. TCRdb re-called the multiplex PCR reads through MiXCR, storing one row per CDR3 protein. The sample consists of about 550,000 distinct CDR3 sequences, 35% to 45% of them appearing once. Hyperthyroidism was new, under 2 months, in patients aged 18 to 65.

The sequence derives from an adult man with Graves' hyperthyroidism. The source material was peripheral blood or thyroid tissue (not recorded which). J is TRBJ1-5 and V is TRBV10-2; D is perhaps TRBD1 (6 bases). The CDR3 nucleotides are TGCGCCAGCAGGTCGGGGGCTAGCAATCAGCCCCAGCATTTT. It specifies CASRSGASNQPQHF.